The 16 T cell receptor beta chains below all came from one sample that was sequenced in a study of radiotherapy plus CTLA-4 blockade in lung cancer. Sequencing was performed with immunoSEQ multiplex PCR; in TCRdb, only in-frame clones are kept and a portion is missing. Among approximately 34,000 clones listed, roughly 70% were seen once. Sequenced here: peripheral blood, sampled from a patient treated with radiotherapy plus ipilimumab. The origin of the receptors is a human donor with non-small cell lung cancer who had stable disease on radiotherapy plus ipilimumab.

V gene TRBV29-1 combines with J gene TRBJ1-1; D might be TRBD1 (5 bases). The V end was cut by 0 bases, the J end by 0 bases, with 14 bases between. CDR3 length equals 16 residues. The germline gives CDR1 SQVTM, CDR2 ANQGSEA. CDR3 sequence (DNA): TGCAGCGTTGAAGATCCAAGGGGCCGACTGAACACTGAAGCTTTCTTT. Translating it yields CSVEDPRGRLNTEAFF.

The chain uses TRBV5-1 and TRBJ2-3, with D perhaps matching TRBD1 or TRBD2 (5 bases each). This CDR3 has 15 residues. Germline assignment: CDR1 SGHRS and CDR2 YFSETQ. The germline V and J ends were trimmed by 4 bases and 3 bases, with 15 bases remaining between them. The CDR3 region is CASSPRDQGTDTQYF. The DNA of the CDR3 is TGCGCCAGCAGCCCGAGGGACCAAGGGACAGATACGCAGTATTTT.

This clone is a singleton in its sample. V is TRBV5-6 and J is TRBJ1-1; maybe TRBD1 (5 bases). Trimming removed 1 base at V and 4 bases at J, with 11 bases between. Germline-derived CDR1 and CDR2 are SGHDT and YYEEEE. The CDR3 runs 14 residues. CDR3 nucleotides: TGTGCCAGCAGCTTGAGGGGAGGAGTCACTGAAGCTTTCTTT. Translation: CASSLRGGVTEAFF.

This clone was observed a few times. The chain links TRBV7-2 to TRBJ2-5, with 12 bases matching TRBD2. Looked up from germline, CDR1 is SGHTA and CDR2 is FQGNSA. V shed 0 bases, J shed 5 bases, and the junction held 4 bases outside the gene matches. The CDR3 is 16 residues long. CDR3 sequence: CASSLARTSGAETQYF. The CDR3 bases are TGTGCCAGCAGCTTAGCGAGGACTAGCGGGGCGGAGACCCAGTACTTC. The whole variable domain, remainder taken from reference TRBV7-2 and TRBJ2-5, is GAGVSQSPSNKVTEKGKDVELRCDPISGHTALYWYRQSLGQGLEFLIYFQGNSAPDKSGLPSDRFSAERTGGSVSTLTIQRTQQEDSAVYLCASSLARTSGAETQYFGPGTRLLVL.

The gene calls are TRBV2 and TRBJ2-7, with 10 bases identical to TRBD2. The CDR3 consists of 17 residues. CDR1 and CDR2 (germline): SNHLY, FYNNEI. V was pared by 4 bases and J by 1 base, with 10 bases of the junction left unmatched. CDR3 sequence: CASSGPTGLATSYEQYF. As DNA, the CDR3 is TGTGCCAGCAGTGGACCCACGGGACTAGCGACTTCCTACGAGCAGTACTTC. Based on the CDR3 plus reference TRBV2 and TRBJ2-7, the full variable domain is EPEVTQTPSHQVTQMGQEVILRCVPISNHLYFYWYRQILGQKVEFLVSFYNNEISEKSEIFDDQFSVERPDGSNFTLKIRSTKLEDSAMYFCASSGPTGLATSYEQYFGPGTRLTVT.

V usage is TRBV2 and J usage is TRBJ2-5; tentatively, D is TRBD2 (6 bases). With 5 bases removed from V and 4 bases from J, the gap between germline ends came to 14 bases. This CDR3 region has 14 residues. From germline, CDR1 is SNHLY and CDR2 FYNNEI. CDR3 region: CASSYANGGETQYF. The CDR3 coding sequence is TGTGCCAGCAGTTATGCGAACGGGGGAGAGACCCAGTACTTC.

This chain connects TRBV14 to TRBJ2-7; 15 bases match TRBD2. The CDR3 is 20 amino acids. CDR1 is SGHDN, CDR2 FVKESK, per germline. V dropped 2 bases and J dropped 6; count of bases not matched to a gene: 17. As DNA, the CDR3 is TGTGCCAGCAGCCAATCTCCGGGACAACTAGGACTAGCGGGAGGGCGCGAGCAGTACTTC. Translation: CASSQSPGQLGLAGGREQYF.

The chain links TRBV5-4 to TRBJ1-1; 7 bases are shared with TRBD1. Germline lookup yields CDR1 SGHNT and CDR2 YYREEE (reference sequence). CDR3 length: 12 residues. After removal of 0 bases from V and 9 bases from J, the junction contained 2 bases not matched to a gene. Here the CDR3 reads CASSLDRGKAFF. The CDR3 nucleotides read TGTGCCAGCAGCTTGGACAGGGGCAAAGCTTTCTTT.

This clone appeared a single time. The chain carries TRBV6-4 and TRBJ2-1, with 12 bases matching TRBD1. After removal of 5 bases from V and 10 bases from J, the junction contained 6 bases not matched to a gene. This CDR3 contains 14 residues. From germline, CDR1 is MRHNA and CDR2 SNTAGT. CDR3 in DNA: TGTGCCAGCAGTCCCGGGACAGGGGGCTTGGAGCAGTTCTTC. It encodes CASSPGTGGLEQFF.

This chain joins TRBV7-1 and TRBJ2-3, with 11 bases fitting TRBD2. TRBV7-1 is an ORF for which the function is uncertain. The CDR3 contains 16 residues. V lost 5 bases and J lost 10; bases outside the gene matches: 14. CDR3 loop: CASSLGLAEGWSSQYF. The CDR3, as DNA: TGTGCCAGCAGCCTGGGACTAGCGGAGGGGTGGTCCTCGCAGTATTTT.

The CDR3, as DNA: TGCGCCAGCAGCCCCCAGACCGGGACTAGCGGCACAGATACGCAGTATTTT. Translating it yields CASSPQTGTSGTDTQYF. The V call is TRBV4-1, the J call TRBJ2-3, with TRBD2 matching over 10 bases. Germline V gives CDR1 MGHRA, CDR2 YSYEKL. After removal of 4 bases from V and 1 base from J, the junction contained 8 bases not matched to a gene. CDR3 length equals 17 residues.

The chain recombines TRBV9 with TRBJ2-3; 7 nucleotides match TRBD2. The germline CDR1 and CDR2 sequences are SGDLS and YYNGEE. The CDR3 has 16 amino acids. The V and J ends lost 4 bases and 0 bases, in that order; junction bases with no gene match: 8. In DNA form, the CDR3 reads TGTGCCAGCAGCCCCGGAGGGGACTATAGCACAGATACGCAGTATTTT. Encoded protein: CASSPGGDYSTDTQYF.

The CDR3, as DNA: TGCGCCAGCAGCTTGCCGGGAGAAGAGACCCAGTACTTC. Its protein is CASSLPGEETQYF. The chain uses TRBV5-1 and TRBJ2-5, with D tentatively TRBD2 (6 bases). The CDR3 loop spans 13 amino acids. V shed 1 base and J shed 3 bases, with 7 bases lying between them. The germline V gene encodes CDR1 SGHRS and CDR2 YFSETQ.

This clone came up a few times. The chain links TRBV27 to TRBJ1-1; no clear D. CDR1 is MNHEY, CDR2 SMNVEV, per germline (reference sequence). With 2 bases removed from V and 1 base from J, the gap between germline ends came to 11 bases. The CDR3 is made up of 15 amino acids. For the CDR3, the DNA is TGTGCCAGCAGTTTAGAGGGCGGGAGGAACACTGAAGCTTTCTTT. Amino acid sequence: CASSLEGGRNTEAFF.

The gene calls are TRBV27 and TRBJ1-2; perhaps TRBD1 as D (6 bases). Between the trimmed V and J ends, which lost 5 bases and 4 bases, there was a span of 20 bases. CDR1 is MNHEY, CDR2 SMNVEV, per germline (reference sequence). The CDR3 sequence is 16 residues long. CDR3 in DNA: TGTGCCAGCAGTAACCTTCGCCAGGGGTTCGGCTATGGCTACACCTTC. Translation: CASSNLRQGFGYGYTF.

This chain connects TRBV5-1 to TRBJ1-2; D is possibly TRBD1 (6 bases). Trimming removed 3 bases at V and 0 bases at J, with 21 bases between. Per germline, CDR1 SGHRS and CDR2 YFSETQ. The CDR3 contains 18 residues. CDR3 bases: TGCGCCAGCAGCTCGGGCCTCACTGGGGGGCAAGCTAACTATGGCTACACCTTC. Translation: CASSSGLTGGQANYGYTF.